These 8 T cell receptor beta chains originate from one sample sequenced in a study of CD8+ T cells in alopecia areata. cDNA prepared by RNA extraction and subsequent reverse transcription served as the template for sequencing. Method: immunoSEQ multiplex PCR; TCRdb's copy keeps in-frame clones and lacks some. This sample carries fewer than 110,000 clones, less than 70% of them seen once, and the ten largest clones take about 9%. Sequencing input: CD4+ T cells sorted from blood. Receptors originate from a human donor in good health.

CDR3 amino acids: CAWSVAGGRETQYF. In DNA form, the CDR3 reads TGTGCCTGGAGCGTAGCGGGGGGGAGGGAGACCCAGTACTTC. This chain links TRBV30 with TRBJ2-5, with TRBD2 matching over 11 bases. CDR3 length: 14 residues. With V trimmed by 3 bases and J by 5 bases, 5 bases remained unmatched. Germline V CDR1 and CDR2: GTSNPN, SVGIG (reference sequence).

The rearrangement joins TRBV29-1 to TRBJ2-3, with D perhaps TRBD1 (7 bases). The germline V and J ends were trimmed by 5 bases and 1 base, with 16 bases remaining between them. Germline assignment: CDR1 SQVTM and CDR2 ANQGSEA. The CDR3 totals 15 residues. For the CDR3, the DNA is TGCAGCGTTACCGTAACAGGGGAGGGCACAGATACGCAGTATTTT. Protein: CSVTVTGEGTDTQYF.

This clone was counted between two and nine times. J is TRBJ2-1 and V is TRBV29-1; D may correspond to TRBD1 or TRBD2 (6 bases each). The CDR3 is 12 residues long. Germline V lookup: CDR1 SQVTM, CDR2 ANQGSEA. Trimming removed 7 bases at V and 4 bases at J, with 11 bases between. CDR3 protein: CSAGATYNEQFF. The CDR3 bases are TGCAGCGCGGGGGCGACGTACAATGAGCAGTTCTTC.

The V gene is TRBV7-9, the J gene TRBJ2-2, with TRBD1 matching over 9 bases. The CDR3 length is 16 residues. Germline CDR1 is SEHNR and CDR2 is FQNEAQ (reference sequence). The junction had 6 bases not matched to a gene; V was cut back by 5 bases and J by 2 bases. Written as DNA, the CDR3 is TGTGCCAGCAGCCCCCGGACAGGGGTCAACACCGGGGAGCTGTTTTTT. This codes for CASSPRTGVNTGELFF. Full variable domain (missing parts from reference TRBV7-9 and TRBJ2-2): DTGVSQNPRHKITKRGQNVTFRCDPISEHNRLYWYRQTLGQGPEFLTYFQNEAQLEKSRLLSDRFSAERPKGSFSTLEIQRTEQGDSAMYLCASSPRTGVNTGELFFGEGSRLTVL.

The CDR3 protein is CSAYTDTQYF. In nucleotides, the CDR3 is TGCAGTGCTTACACAGATACGCAGTATTTT. V and J are TRBV20-1 and TRBJ2-3; D unclear. Germline V gene sequence: CDR1 DFQATT, CDR2 SNEGSKA (reference sequence). The length of the CDR3 is 10 residues. Trimming pared 5 bases from V and 2 bases from J, leaving 2 bases between.

This clone was counted a few times. The chain recombines TRBV5-1 with TRBJ1-2; 7 bases line up with TRBD1. V was pared by 0 bases and J by 2 bases, with 4 bases of the junction left unmatched. The CDR3 is made up of 15 amino acids. Germline lookup yields CDR1 SGHRS and CDR2 YFSETQ. The DNA for the CDR3 is TGCGCCAGCAGCTTGGAGCCGACAGGGAACTATGGCTACACCTTC. The encoded protein is CASSLEPTGNYGYTF.

The chain's CDR3 is CSVEGPSSTDTQYF. CDR3 DNA: TGCAGCGTTGAAGGGCCAAGCTCCACAGATACGCAGTATTTT. This chain connects TRBV29-1 to TRBJ2-3; the D is unclear. From germline, CDR1 is SQVTM and CDR2 ANQGSEA. V lost 1 base and J lost 2, with 10 bases in between. The CDR3 is 14 amino acids.

This clone occurred a few times. This chain links TRBV29-1 with TRBJ2-7; the D is unclear. V gave up 4 bases and J gave up 4 bases, with 14 bases separating them. This CDR3 spans 13 amino acids. Germline assignment: CDR1 SQVTM and CDR2 ANQGSEA. Here the CDR3 reads CSVAETPFYEQYF. The CDR3 DNA is TGCAGCGTTGCCGAGACCCCGTTTTACGAGCAGTACTTC.